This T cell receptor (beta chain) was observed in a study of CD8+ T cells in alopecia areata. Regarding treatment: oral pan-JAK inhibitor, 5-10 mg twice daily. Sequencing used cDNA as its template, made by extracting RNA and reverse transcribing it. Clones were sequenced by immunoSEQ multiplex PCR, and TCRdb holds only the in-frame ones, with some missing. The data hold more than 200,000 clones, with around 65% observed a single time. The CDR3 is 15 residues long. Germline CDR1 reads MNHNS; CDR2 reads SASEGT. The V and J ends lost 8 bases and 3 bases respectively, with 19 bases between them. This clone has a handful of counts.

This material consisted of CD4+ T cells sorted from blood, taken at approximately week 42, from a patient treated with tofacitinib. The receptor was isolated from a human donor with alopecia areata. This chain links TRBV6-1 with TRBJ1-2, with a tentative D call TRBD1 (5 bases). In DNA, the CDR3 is TGTGCCAGCTCAGGATCGAGGTCGGGGGACTATGGCTACACCTTC. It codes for CASSGSRSGDYGYTF.